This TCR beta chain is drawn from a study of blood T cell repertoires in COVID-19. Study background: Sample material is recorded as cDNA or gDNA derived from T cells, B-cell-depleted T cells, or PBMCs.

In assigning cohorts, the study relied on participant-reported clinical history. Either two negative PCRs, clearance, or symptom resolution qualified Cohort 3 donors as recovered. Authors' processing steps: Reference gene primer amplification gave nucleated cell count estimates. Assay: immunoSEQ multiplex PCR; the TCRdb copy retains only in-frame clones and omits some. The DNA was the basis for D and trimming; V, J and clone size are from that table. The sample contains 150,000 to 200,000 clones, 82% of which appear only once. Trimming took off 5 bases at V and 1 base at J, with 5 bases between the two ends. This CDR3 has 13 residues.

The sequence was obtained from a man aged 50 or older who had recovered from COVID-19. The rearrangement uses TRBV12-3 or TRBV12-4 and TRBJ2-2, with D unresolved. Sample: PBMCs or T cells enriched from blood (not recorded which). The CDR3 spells CASSPGNTGELFF. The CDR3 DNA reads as TGTGCCAGCAGTCCGGGGAACACCGGGGAGCTGTTTTTT.